This T cell receptor beta chain was identified in a study of STAT5B mutations in CD4+ large granular lymphocyte leukemia. Study overall: Among healthy donors, a particular HLA allele went with more CDR3 'QG' motifs. Study-level findings and limits: Patient CD4-sorted repertoires stayed more clonal than healthy ones after leukemic-clone removal.

Sequencing was performed with immunoSEQ multiplex PCR; in TCRdb, only in-frame clones are kept and a portion is missing. The sample contains tens of thousands of clones, roughly two thirds of which appear only once. With regard to this clone: Its specificity is not known.

The sample comprised CD4+ T cells from blood buffy coats. The receptor comes from a human donor in good health.

Here the CDR3 reads CASSVGSSSGANVLTF. CDR3 bases: TGTGCCAGCAGCGTAGGGTCTAGCTCTGGGGCCAACGTCCTGACTTTC. This chain uses TRBV9 with TRBJ2-6; D not resolved. Trimming removed 0 bases at V and 0 bases at J, with 7 bases between. This CDR3 has 16 residues. In germline, CDR1 is SGDLS, CDR2 YYNGEE.